One sample yielded the 30 T cell receptor beta chains listed below, sequenced in a study of T cells expressing NK-cell markers. TCRdb re-called the 5' RACE reads, yielding one record per CDR3 amino acid sequence without DNA. Its clone listing holds some 600,000 distinct CDR3 sequences. Sequences were obtained from blood T cells: a sorted CD56 or NKG2C T cell subset, CD4+ or CD8+ T cells, or bulk PBMC T cells (not recorded which). These receptors were taken from a man younger than 35 in good health.

The J gene is TRBJ1-1, the V gene TRBV12-3 or TRBV12-4. The length of the CDR3 is 11 residues. The CDR3 sequence is CATREGVGAFF.

The rearrangement joins TRBV10-3 to TRBJ2-1. The CDR3 has 15 residues. CDR1 is ENHRY and CDR2 is SYGVKD in the germline V gene. Here the CDR3 reads CAISQSQLIYNEQFF.

The genes are TRBV15 and TRBJ2-7. The germline V gene has CDR1 LNHNV and CDR2 YYDKDF (reference sequence). This CDR3 is built from 11 residues. The CDR3 sequence: CATSENYEQYF.

The chain carries TRBV6-1 and TRBJ2-1; TCRdb designates TRBD2, a call that cannot be tested without DNA. This CDR3 is 14 amino acids long. Germline values: CDR1 MNHNS, CDR2 SASEGT. The CDR3 protein is CASLLAGAGNEQFF.

The chain joins TRBV29-1 to TRBJ2-1; TCRdb gives TRBD1 as the D gene, but with no DNA this cannot be confirmed. Germline V gene data show CDR1 as SQVTM and CDR2 as ANQGSEA. This CDR3 region has 12 residues. The CDR3 protein is CSVEDRGSEQFF.

The CDR3 sequence is CASTPGRGQRETQYF. J is TRBJ2-5 and V is TRBV4-1; TCRdb proposes TRBD2, but this gene call is untestable without DNA. CDR1 is MGHRA and CDR2 is YSYEKL in the germline V gene. The CDR3 is 15 residues long.

The rearrangement joins TRBV7-2 to TRBJ1-3. CDR1 SGHTA and CDR2 FQGNSA come from the germline V gene. This CDR3 is built from 17 residues. The CDR3 is CASSLGGAGLLRNTIYF.

This chain connects TRBV24-1 to TRBJ2-1; TCRdb's assignment of TRBD2 cannot be checked, as there is no DNA. The germline V gene encodes CDR1 KGHDR and CDR2 SFDVKD. The CDR3 totals 15 residues. The CDR3 here is CATSEGGGRYNEQFF.

The chain carries TRBV12-3 or TRBV12-4 and TRBJ2-4. This CDR3 is built from 17 residues. The CDR3 sequence is CASSLSMTRLAKNIQYF.

The chain employs TRBV18 and TRBJ2-1; TCRdb's D call, TRBD2, is unchecked because there is no DNA. Germline V gives CDR1 KGHSH, CDR2 LQKENI. The CDR3 is made up of 15 amino acids. The CDR3 sequence: CASSPPSSDYNEQFF.

This rearrangement joins TRBV7-3 to TRBJ2-2; TCRdb lists TRBD2, though no DNA is available to test this call. In germline, CDR1 is SGHTA, CDR2 FQGTGA. The CDR3 runs 16 residues. The CDR3 sequence is CASSLTASGRAGELFF.

V and J are TRBV20-1 and TRBJ1-3; TCRdb gives TRBD1 as the D gene, but with no DNA this cannot be confirmed. The germline CDR1 and CDR2 sequences are DFQATT and SNEGSKA (reference sequence). The CDR3 has 14 residues. The CDR3 loop reads CSARPRAAGNTIYF.

The chain couples TRBV27 to TRBJ2-1. CDR3 size: 13 residues. Germline V CDR1 and CDR2: MNHEY, SMNVEV (reference sequence). Here the CDR3 reads CASSLRLYNEQFF.

The rearrangement links TRBV11-3 to TRBJ2-1; lacking DNA, the TRBD1 call made by TCRdb goes unchecked. The CDR3 is 15 residues long. The germline CDR1 and CDR2 sequences are SGHNT and YENEEA. This CDR3 reads CASNQPGPYYNEQFF.

V gene TRBV20-1 combines with J gene TRBJ2-5; TCRdb's D call of TRBD2 is untestable without DNA. The germline gives CDR1 DFQATT, CDR2 SNEGSKA (reference sequence). The CDR3 covers 15 residues. This CDR3 is CSASSGSGRLGTQYF.

The genes are TRBV11-2 and TRBJ2-1; as DNA is missing, the TRBD2 call by TCRdb cannot be tested. CDR1 and CDR2 from the germline V gene are SGHAT and FQNNGV. This CDR3 contains 16 residues. The CDR3 region is CASSFEPGLGINEQFF.

The V and J genes are TRBV7-9 and TRBJ2-1. Germline CDR1 reads SEHNR; CDR2 reads FQNEAQ (reference sequence). The length of the CDR3 is 15 residues. The CDR3 is CASSPVEGPYNEQFF. Complete variable domain (other parts from reference TRBV7-9 and TRBJ2-1): DTGVSQNPRHKITKRGQNVTFRCDPISEHNRLYWYRQTLGQGPEFLTYFQNEAQLEKSRLLSDRFSAERPKGSFSTLEIQRTEQGDSAMYLCASSPVEGPYNEQFFGPGTRLTVL.

The rearrangement uses TRBV7-2 and TRBJ1-2; TCRdb selects TRBD1, and the lack of DNA leaves this call unchecked. This CDR3 region has 15 residues. In germline, CDR1 is SGHTA, CDR2 FQGNSA. The CDR3 protein is CASSSVRDRDYGYTF. The variable domain in full, with the rest retrieved from reference TRBV7-2 and TRBJ1-2, is GAGVSQSPSNKVTEKGKDVELRCDPISGHTALYWYRQSLGQGLEFLIYFQGNSAPDKSGLPSDRFSAERTGGSVSTLTIQRTQQEDSAVYLCASSSVRDRDYGYTFGSGTRLTVV.

The chain links TRBV20-1 to TRBJ2-3; with no DNA, the TCRdb D assignment of TRBD2 cannot be verified. The CDR3 spans 18 residues. Germline V gene lookup returns CDR1 DFQATT and CDR2 SNEGSKA (reference sequence). The CDR3 sequence: CSASLGLAGGPWADTQYF.

V usage is TRBV12-3 or TRBV12-4 and J usage is TRBJ2-2; the TRBD1 assignment by TCRdb is unverifiable without DNA. CDR3 length: 14 residues. The CDR3 is CATPSASIQGELFF.

The chain combines TRBV5-1 with TRBJ2-3; the TRBD1 assignment by TCRdb is unverifiable without DNA. This CDR3 spans 17 amino acids. Germline CDR1 reads SGHRS; CDR2 reads YFSETQ. The CDR3 loop reads CASSLGTGSFSTDTQYF.

This chain connects TRBV3-1 to TRBJ1-2; TCRdb selects TRBD1, and the lack of DNA leaves this call unchecked. The CDR3 runs to 15 residues. Germline V gene sequence: CDR1 LGHDT, CDR2 YNNKEL (reference sequence). The CDR3 is CASSQVPGSHYGYTF.

V and J are TRBV5-1 and TRBJ2-1; TCRdb's D call of TRBD1 is untestable without DNA. The length of the CDR3 is 16 residues. Germline V CDR1 and CDR2: SGHRS, YFSETQ. CDR3: CASSPIGEKGYNEQFF.

J is TRBJ2-1 and V is TRBV9; the D call from TCRdb, TRBD2, cannot be confirmed without DNA. The CDR3 extends over 15 amino acids. From germline, CDR1 is SGDLS and CDR2 YYNGEE. CDR3 protein: CASSVPSSGYNEQFF.

The rearrangement links TRBV5-6 to TRBJ1-2; TCRdb picks TRBD1, but there is no DNA to check that call. This CDR3 spans 16 amino acids. Germline V gene lookup returns CDR1 SGHDT and CDR2 YYEEEE. Here the CDR3 reads CASSLYKEAGDYGYTF.

The rearrangement joins TRBV21-1 to TRBJ2-1; TCRdb names TRBD2, which stays unverified in the absence of DNA. TRBV21-1 is termed a pseudogene. CDR3 length: 16 residues. CDR3: CASSKVGRVSYNEQFF.

This chain uses TRBV30 with TRBJ2-3; the TCRdb call, TRBD2, lacks DNA for checking. The germline CDR1 and CDR2 sequences are GTSNPN and SVGIG (reference sequence). The CDR3 is 17 amino acids. The CDR3 sequence: CAWSTSGSYPSTDTQYF.

The chain has TRBV27 and TRBJ2-6. The CDR3 is made up of 15 amino acids. In germline, CDR1 is MNHEY, CDR2 SMNVEV (reference sequence). Here the CDR3 reads CASSPSFSGANVLTF.

V gene TRBV6-5 combines with J gene TRBJ2-1. This CDR3 is built from 14 residues. Germline values: CDR1 MNHEY, CDR2 SVGAGI. CDR3 sequence: CASSSPALADEQFF.

J is TRBJ2-7 and V is TRBV6-5; without DNA, the TCRdb call of TRBD1 cannot be checked. CDR1 and CDR2 (germline): MNHEY, SVGAGI. The CDR3 sequence is 14 residues long. The CDR3 loop is CASSMGDGSYEQYF.